The clone carrying this TCR beta chain was seen only once. These data originate in a study of blood T cell repertoires in COVID-19. The overall study: Samples came from the United States, Italy and Spain, spanning acute and convalescent COVID-19.

The V and J ends lost 4 bases and 5 bases, in that order; junction bases with no gene match: 14. This CDR3 is 18 amino acids long. Germline-derived CDR1 and CDR2 are LNHDA and SQIVND (reference sequence). Per the original data handling: Estimated nucleated cell counts came from reference gene primer amplification. TCRdb's table, derived via immunoSEQ multiplex PCR, lists solely in-frame clones and lacks some. The V and J calls and clone size were taken over from that table, and D and trimming were inferred from the DNA. This sample has over 250,000 clones, with approximately 91% found just once. Seattle patient enrollment occurred during active infection, with longitudinal follow-up thereafter.

The chain carries TRBV19 and TRBJ2-3; 11 bases line up with TRBD2. This receptor was taken from a person between 18 and 30 years old with COVID-19, enrolled during active disease. The material sequenced was peripheral blood. CDR3 nucleotide sequence: TGTGCCAGTAGTACCACATCAGGGACTAGCGGACTTATAGATACGCAGTATTTT. Amino acids: CASSTTSGTSGLIDTQYF.